This TCR beta chain comes out of a study of neurological immune-mediated disorders. This clonotype has ten or more counts. Its antigen is unknown. The CDR3 is 15 residues long. The germline V and J ends were trimmed by 1 base and 5 bases, with 11 bases remaining between them. The V gene's germline CDR1 is SEHNR and CDR2 FQNEAQ (reference sequence). Whole-study results and caveats: TCR clonal expansion peaked in HTLV-1-associated myelopathy patients and was lowest in multiple sclerosis patients. Phylogenetic grouping assigned the repertoires of 18 of 34 multiple sclerosis patients to one related-CDR3 cluster, which constitutes a possible signature.

5'RACE with 10-nucleotide random UMIs generated the cDNA. Sequencing runs each generated in excess of 180 million TCR-beta sequences derived from 15-18 subjects. Each CDR3 protein gets one entry after TCRdb re-called the 5' RACE reads with MiXCR. The sample has about 74,000 distinct CDR3 sequences; 4% to 6% are singletons. The sequencing input was PBMCs. This TCR was recovered from a man aged 18-30 years with multiple sclerosis. The chain is built from TRBV7-9 and TRBJ1-4; D is possibly TRBD1 (5 bases). The CDR3 DNA reads TGTGCCAGCAGCTTAGTCCAGGGATCGAATGAAAAACTGTTTTTT. Translated: CASSLVQGSNEKLFF.